This TCR beta chain was identified during a study of blood T cell repertoires in COVID-19. With V trimmed by 4 bases and J by 8 bases, 5 bases remained unmatched. Germline CDR1 reads SGDLS; CDR2 reads YYNGEE. There are 15 residues in the CDR3. Original processing notes: Reference gene primer amplification in the assay estimated nucleated cell counts. Using immunoSEQ multiplex PCR, the repertoire was profiled, and TCRdb retains in-frame clones only, with some absent. The V and J calls and clone size are taken from that table; D and trimming were inferred from the DNA. The profile covers around 250,000 clones, with 80% to 90% appearing a single time and 2.5% to 3.5% taken by the ten largest. Those enrolled, adults aged about 18 to 89 years, came from some 25 US areas.

The V and J genes are TRBV9 and TRBJ2-1; 14 bases line up with TRBD2. The TCR comes from a woman in her 40s who had been exposed to COVID-19. Sequenced: PBMCs or T cells enriched from blood (not recorded which). CDR3 in amino acids: CASSPRGLAGDEQFF. The CDR3 DNA follows: TGTGCCAGCAGCCCGCGGGGACTAGCGGGGGATGAGCAGTTCTTC.